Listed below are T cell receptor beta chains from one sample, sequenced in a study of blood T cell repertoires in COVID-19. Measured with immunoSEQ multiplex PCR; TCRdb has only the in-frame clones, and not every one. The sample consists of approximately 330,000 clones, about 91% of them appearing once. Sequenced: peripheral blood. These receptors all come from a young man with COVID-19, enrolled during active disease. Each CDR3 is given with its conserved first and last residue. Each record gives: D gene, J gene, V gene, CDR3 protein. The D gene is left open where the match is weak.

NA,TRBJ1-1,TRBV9,CASSPRNTEAFF
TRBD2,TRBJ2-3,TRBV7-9,CASSPGLAGRTDTQYF
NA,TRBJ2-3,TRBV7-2,CASSYGLGEADTQYF
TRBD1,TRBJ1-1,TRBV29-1,CSTNRGKRTEAFF
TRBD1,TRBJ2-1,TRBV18,CASSPGTVKNEQFF
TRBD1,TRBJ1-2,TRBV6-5,CASRADRANYGYTF
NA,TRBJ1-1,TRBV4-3,CASSQDPTGNTEAFF
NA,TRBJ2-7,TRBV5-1,CASSLAPAGSSYEQYF
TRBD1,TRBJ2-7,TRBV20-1,CSASSGTGGSHEQYF
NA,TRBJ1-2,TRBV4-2,CASSQDRTDYYGYTF
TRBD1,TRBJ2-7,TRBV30,CAWRETPGTGGNEQYF
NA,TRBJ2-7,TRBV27,CASSSSAHYEQYF
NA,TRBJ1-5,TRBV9,CASSVGPPNSNQPQHF
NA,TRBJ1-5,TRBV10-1,CASSEQGGDSNQPQHF
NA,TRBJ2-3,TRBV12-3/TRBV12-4,CASSRDFTDTQYF
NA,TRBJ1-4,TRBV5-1,CASRDTTNEKLFF
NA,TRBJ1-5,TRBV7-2,CASSLKGGGNQPQHF
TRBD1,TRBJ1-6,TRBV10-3,CAISDPPTGGRSPLHF
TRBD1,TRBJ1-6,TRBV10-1,CASSAETGNNSPLHF
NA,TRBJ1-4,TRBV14,CASSYRREKLFF
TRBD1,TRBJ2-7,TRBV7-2,CASSFGTGGAYEQYF
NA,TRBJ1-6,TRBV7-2,CASSLRGVMDNSPLHF
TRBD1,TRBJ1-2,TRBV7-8,CASSLGQGLGYTF
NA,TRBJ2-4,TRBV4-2,CASSQDSGSGNIQYF
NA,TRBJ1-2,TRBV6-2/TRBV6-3,CASSLPGIYGYTF
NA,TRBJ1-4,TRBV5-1,CASSLPGGTNEKLFF
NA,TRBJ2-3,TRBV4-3,CASSSRGTPTDTQYF
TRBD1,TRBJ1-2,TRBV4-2,CASSQEPTTGASYGYTF
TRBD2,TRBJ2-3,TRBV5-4,CASNPAGGTTDTQYF
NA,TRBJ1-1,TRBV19,CASSMGGSMNTEAFF
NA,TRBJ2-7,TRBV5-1,CASSSFSGEQYF
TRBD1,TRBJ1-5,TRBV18,CASSFRTGGIGNQPQHF
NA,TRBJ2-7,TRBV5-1,CASSLATGQTYEQYF
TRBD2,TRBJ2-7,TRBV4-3,CASSHTGLAGEQYF
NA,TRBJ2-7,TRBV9,CASSPLWTDGPYEQYF
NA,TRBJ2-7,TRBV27,CASSPLTVPYEQYF
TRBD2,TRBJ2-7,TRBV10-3,CAISVSGEIGEQYF
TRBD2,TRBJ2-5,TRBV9,CASSARFGAGVGETQYF
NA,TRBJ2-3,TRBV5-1,CASSKISTDTQYF
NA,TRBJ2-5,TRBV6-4,CASSDSWPFQGETQYF
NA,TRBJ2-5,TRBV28,CASSFSQDFSFGTQYF
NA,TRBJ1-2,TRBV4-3,CASSPSGHINYGYTF
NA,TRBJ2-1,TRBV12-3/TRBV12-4,CASSFSYEQFF
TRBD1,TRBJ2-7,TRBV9,CASSTSGGGSYEQYF
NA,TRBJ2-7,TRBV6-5,CASRIPGAYEQYF
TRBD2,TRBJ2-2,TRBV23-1,CAACIAGGNTGELFF
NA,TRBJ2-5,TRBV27,CASSFGGEPQETQYF
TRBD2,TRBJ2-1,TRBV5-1,CASSLEAGDGDEQFF
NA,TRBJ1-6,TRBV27,CASSWRQAPNSPLHF
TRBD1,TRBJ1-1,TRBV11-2,CASSSQGDTEAFF
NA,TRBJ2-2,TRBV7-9,CASSSYRESGELFF
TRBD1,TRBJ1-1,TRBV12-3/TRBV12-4,CASSSQGAMEAFF
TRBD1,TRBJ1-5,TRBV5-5,CASSIQGTANQPQHF
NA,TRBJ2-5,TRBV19,CASSIRATTRETQYF